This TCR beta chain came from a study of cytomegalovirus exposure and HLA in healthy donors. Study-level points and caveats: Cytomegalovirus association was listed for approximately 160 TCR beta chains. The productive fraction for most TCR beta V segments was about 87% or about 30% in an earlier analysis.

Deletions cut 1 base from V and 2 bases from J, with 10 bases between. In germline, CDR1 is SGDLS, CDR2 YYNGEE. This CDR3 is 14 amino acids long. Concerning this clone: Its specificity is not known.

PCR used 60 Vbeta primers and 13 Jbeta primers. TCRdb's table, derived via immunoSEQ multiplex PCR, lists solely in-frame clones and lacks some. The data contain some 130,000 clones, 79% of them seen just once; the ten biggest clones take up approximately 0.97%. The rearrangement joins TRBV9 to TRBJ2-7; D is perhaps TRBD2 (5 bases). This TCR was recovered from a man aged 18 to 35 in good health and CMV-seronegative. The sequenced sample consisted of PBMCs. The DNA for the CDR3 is TGTGCCAGCAGCGTATCCGACTACCCCTACGAGCAGTACTTC. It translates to CASSVSDYPYEQYF.